This T cell receptor beta chain comes out of a study of blood T cell repertoires in COVID-19. Produced via immunoSEQ multiplex PCR; TCRdb's table is partial and in-frame only. The data show a few hundred thousand clones, about four fifths seen once. Germline trimming cut 6 bases from V and 3 bases from J; bases unmatched to any gene: 4. Germline values: CDR1 MNHEY, CDR2 SMNVEV (reference sequence). The CDR3 runs to 14 residues. The sample was peripheral blood. The origin of this receptor is a human donor with acute or convalescent COVID-19. The donor label of this sample is uncertain. The V call is TRBV27, the J call TRBJ1-5; 8 bases match TRBD1. CDR3 amino acids: CASRPDRDNQPQHF. CDR3 sequence (DNA): TGTGCCAGCAGACCGGACAGGGACAATCAGCCCCAGCATTTT.